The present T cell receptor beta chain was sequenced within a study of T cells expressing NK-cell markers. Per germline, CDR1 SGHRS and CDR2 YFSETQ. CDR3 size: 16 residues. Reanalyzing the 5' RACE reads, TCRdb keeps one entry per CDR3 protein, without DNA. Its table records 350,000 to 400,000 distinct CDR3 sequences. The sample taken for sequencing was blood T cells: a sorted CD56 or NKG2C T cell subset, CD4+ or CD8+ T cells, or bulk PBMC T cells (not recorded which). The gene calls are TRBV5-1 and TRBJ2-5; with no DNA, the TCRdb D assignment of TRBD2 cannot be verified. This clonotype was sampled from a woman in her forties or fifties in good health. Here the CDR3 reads CASSPGLAGGGETQYF.